Below are 16 T cell receptor beta chains sequenced from a single sample in a study of T cell responses to AZD1222 COVID-19 vaccine. TCRdb's copy holds only in-frame clones and misses some; the assay was immunoSEQ multiplex PCR. Of approximately 120,000 clones in the sample, 91% were seen once. Sequencing used peripheral blood, obtained on day 0 of AZD1222 vaccination. These receptors originate from an adult in good health.

The chain recombines TRBV7-9 with TRBJ1-4; D is possibly TRBD1 (6 bases). V dropped 4 bases and J dropped 7 bases, with 13 bases sitting between them. The CDR3 spans 14 residues. Germline CDR1 reads SEHNR; CDR2 reads FQNEAQ (reference sequence). CDR3 coding DNA: TGTGCCAGCAGCTCATACGGGGGCGGTGAAAAACTGTTTTTT. Protein sequence: CASSSYGGGEKLFF.

The chain links TRBV18 to TRBJ1-1; the match to TRBD1 covers 8 bases. The germline V gene encodes CDR1 KGHSH and CDR2 LQKENI. Germline trimming cut 1 base from V and 5 bases from J; bases unmatched to any gene: 9. The CDR3 length is 16 residues. DNA for the CDR3: TGTGCCAGCTCACCACGGGTTGACAGGGGTAGGACTGAAGCTTTCTTT. This encodes CASSPRVDRGRTEAFF.

The chain couples TRBV4-1 to TRBJ1-5; D not certain. CDR3 length: 16 residues. V was shortened by 5 bases and J by 0 bases, with 14 bases between the two germline ends. The germline V gene encodes CDR1 MGHRA and CDR2 YSYEKL. The CDR3 loop reads CASSRAPANSNQPQHF. CDR3 sequence (DNA): TGCGCCAGCAGCAGGGCCCCAGCAAATAGCAATCAGCCCCAGCATTTT.

The CDR3 loop is CASSLAYQGAGGYTF. The CDR3 nucleotides read TGTGCCAGCAGCCTTGCTTATCAGGGGGCGGGCGGCTACACCTTC. This chain joins TRBV3-1 (or the pseudogene TRBV3-2) and TRBJ1-2; 8 bases match TRBD1. CDR1 and CDR2 from the germline V gene are LGHDT and YNNKEL (reference sequence). V was pared by 4 bases and J by 8 bases, with 12 bases of the junction left unmatched. The CDR3 runs 15 residues.

J is TRBJ2-7 and V is TRBV27, with unresolved D. The CDR3 loop spans 14 amino acids. CDR1 is MNHEY and CDR2 is SMNVEV in the germline V gene (reference sequence). The ends were cut back, 0 bases at V and 1 base at J, with 7 bases in the middle. The CDR3 loop reads CASSLSDGSYEQYF. Written as DNA, the CDR3 is TGTGCCAGCAGTTTATCTGACGGATCCTACGAGCAGTACTTC.

This clone appeared once. CDR3 DNA sequence: TGTGCCAGCAGCCTTCTCTCCGGGACTAGCGGGAAGGCTGAGCAGTTCTTC. As protein: CASSLLSGTSGKAEQFF. The chain employs TRBV5-6 and TRBJ2-1; 13 nucleotides agree with TRBD2. The length of the CDR3 is 17 residues. J was trimmed by 9 bases and V by 4 bases; bases with no gene match: 13. Germline CDR1 SGHDT, CDR2 YYEEEE.

This chain connects TRBV7-3 to TRBJ2-3; 8 bases are shared with TRBD2. J lost 0 bases, V lost 4 bases, and 6 bases had no gene match. This CDR3 comprises 16 residues. Germline CDR1 and CDR2: SGHTA and FQGTGA. In DNA, the CDR3 is TGTGCCAGCAGCTCCCTAGCGGGTACTAGCACAGATACGCAGTATTTT. This translates into CASSSLAGTSTDTQYF. Filled out from reference TRBV7-3 and TRBJ2-3, the complete variable domain reads GAGVSQTPSNKVTEKGKYVELRCDPISGHTALYWYRQSLGQGPEFLIYFQGTGAADDSGLPNDRFFAVRPEGSVSTLKIQRTERGDSAVYLCASSSLAGTSTDTQYFGPGTRLTVL.

This chain uses TRBV5-1 with TRBJ1-1, with D uncertain. The CDR3 runs to 14 residues. Germline V gene lookup returns CDR1 SGHRS and CDR2 YFSETQ. V gave up 0 bases and J gave up 1 base, with 7 bases separating them. The CDR3 loop is CASSLAPPNTEAFF. The CDR3 DNA reads as TGCGCCAGCAGCTTGGCCCCCCCGAACACTGAAGCTTTCTTT.

This rearrangement joins TRBV10-3 to TRBJ1-2; TRBD1 matches at 9 bases. Germline CDR1 ENHRY, CDR2 SYGVKD. Trimming took 2 bases from V and 1 from J; bases not matched to a gene: 5. CDR3 length: 16 amino acids. The CDR3, as DNA: TGTGCCATCAGTGAGAGGACAGGGGCTTTTAACTATGGCTACACCTTC. This encodes CAISERTGAFNYGYTF.

The CDR3 DNA is TGCGCCAGCACGGAAAGCTCCTATAATTCACCCCTCCACTTT. Its protein is CASTESSYNSPLHF. This chain links TRBV5-1 with TRBJ1-6; no definite D call. There are 14 residues in the CDR3. From germline, CDR1 is SGHRS and CDR2 YFSETQ. V lost 6 bases to trimming and J lost 0 bases, with 7 bases between them.

The J gene is TRBJ1-4, the V gene TRBV2, with 7 positions matching TRBD1. CDR1 SNHLY and CDR2 FYNNEI come from the germline V gene. The CDR3 runs to 15 residues. After removal of 7 bases from V and 0 bases from J, the junction contained 5 bases not matched to a gene. The CDR3 sequence: CASNRQGSTNEKLFF. The CDR3 DNA sequence: TGTGCCAGCAATCGACAGGGTTCAACTAATGAAAAACTGTTTTTT.

Of note for this clone: Different DNA sequences within this sample yield the same CDR3. The chain couples TRBV19 to TRBJ1-5; 7 positions agree with TRBD1. With 3 bases clipped from V and 6 bases from J, the junction kept 2 bases outside the gene matches. The CDR3 is made up of 13 amino acids. Germline CDR1 LNHDA, CDR2 SQIVND (reference sequence). This chain's CDR3 is CASSIDRVQPQHF. The CDR3 DNA is TGTGCCAGTAGTATTGACAGGGTTCAGCCCCAGCATTTT. The whole variable domain, filled in from reference TRBV19 and TRBJ1-5, reads DGGITQSPKYLFRKEGQNVTLSCEQNLNHDAMYWYRQDPGQGLRLIYYSQIVNDFQKGDIAEGYSVSREKKESFPLTVTSAQKNPTAFYLCASSIDRVQPQHFGDGTRLSIL.

This clone was detected only once. The rearrangement links TRBV3-1 (or the pseudogene TRBV3-2) to TRBJ1-2; D gene uncertain. V lost 1 base, J lost 5 bases, and 8 bases lay in between. CDR3 length equals 13 residues. Germline-derived CDR1 and CDR2 are LGHDT and YNNKEL (reference sequence). In DNA form, the CDR3 reads TGTGCCAGCAGCCAAGTCGCAGATTATGGCTACACCTTC. Residues: CASSQVADYGYTF.

The chain is built from TRBV7-2 and TRBJ1-2; D might be TRBD1 (5 bases). V gave up 7 bases and J gave up 6 bases, with 18 bases separating them. The germline CDR1 and CDR2 sequences are SGHTA and FQGNSA. This CDR3 comprises 14 residues. The CDR3 DNA follows: TGTGCCAGCATACTCCAAGGGGCGGGACATGGCTACACCTTC. Protein: CASILQGAGHGYTF.

This chain joins TRBV13 and TRBJ2-1, with 14 bases matching TRBD2. Germline CDR1 and CDR2: PRHDT and FYEKMQ (reference sequence). Losses at the gene ends were 6 bases for V and 4 bases for J; bases not matched to a gene: 8. The CDR3 sequence is 17 residues long. The CDR3 loop is CASRGQGLAGDYNEQFF. Written as DNA, the CDR3 is TGTGCCAGCAGGGGACAGGGACTAGCGGGAGATTACAATGAGCAGTTCTTC.

The chain recombines TRBV19 with TRBJ2-7, with 12 bases matching TRBD2. With 5 bases clipped from V and 3 bases from J, the junction kept 8 bases outside the gene matches. The CDR3 has 16 residues. Germline CDR1 LNHDA, CDR2 SQIVND (reference sequence). The CDR3 is CASSDLAGGRVYEQYF. CDR3 in DNA: TGTGCCAGTAGTGACCTAGCGGGAGGGCGGGTCTACGAGCAGTACTTC. Variable domain in full (rest from reference TRBV19 and TRBJ2-7): DGGITQSPKYLFRKEGQNVTLSCEQNLNHDAMYWYRQDPGQGLRLIYYSQIVNDFQKGDIAEGYSVSREKKESFPLTVTSAQKNPTAFYLCASSDLAGGRVYEQYFGPGTRLTVT.